These T cell receptor beta chains were read from a single sample in a study of Graves' ophthalmopathy and Graves' hyperthyroidism. TCRdb recomputed calls from the multiplex PCR reads with MiXCR, one row per CDR3 protein. This table has about 700,000 distinct CDR3 sequences, 40% appearing once. Source material: peripheral blood. The origin of the receptors is an adult man with Graves' ophthalmopathy. CDR3s leave out the opening cysteine and the closing phenylalanine or tryptophan. Where a row states a size, it is once, few, many or the class of an expanded clone; other rows omit it.

j_call clone_size v_call cdr3_aa
TRBJ1-4 . TRBV11-1 ASSLQGKATNEKLF
TRBJ1-4 . TRBV25-1 ASSENGANEKLF
. . TRBV11-1 ASSTTGTSQSEQF
TRBJ1-5 . TRBV24-1 ASSDPGTGGRQPQH
TRBJ2-7 few TRBV2 ASGQSYEQY
TRBJ2-5 many TRBV7-2 ASSLGDRVVETQY
TRBJ2-7 . TRBV7-9 ASSLIARGNYEQY
TRBJ2-2 . TRBV12-3/TRBV12-4 ASSRLAGGPDTGELF
TRBJ2-7 many TRBV27 ASSSGRRTYEQY
TRBJ1-5 . TRBV6-6 ASSNGRSSNQPQH
TRBJ1-2 many TRBV19 ASTIGWGLEGYT
TRBJ1-5 . TRBV19 ASSMGQGPLWPQH
TRBJ2-7 . TRBV19 ASRPQGVNEQY
TRBJ2-3 . TRBV19 ASSAGLASTDTQY
TRBJ1-2 few TRBV19 ASSIFAGLDYGYT
TRBJ1-4 . TRBV12-3/TRBV12-4 ASSLAGTGDPKKF
TRBJ1-5 . TRBV7-2 ASSNWKGQKTNQPQH
TRBJ2-5 many TRBV7-2 ASSLWAGGETQY
TRBJ2-7 . TRBV2 ASSGGPGRA
TRBJ2-6 . TRBV12-3/TRBV12-4 ASNQGANVLT
TRBJ1-5 few TRBV7-9 ASSLTGSLGNQPQH
TRBJ1-3 many TRBV29-1 SVETQAGNTIY
TRBJ2-7 once TRBV2 ASRGFSPYEQY
TRBJ2-7 . TRBV25-1 ASSELGTSSYEQY
TRBJ1-3 . TRBV20-1 SASSGGGSGNTIY
TRBJ2-7 . TRBV7-8 ASRDRAGGPHEQY
TRBJ1-5 many TRBV2 ASSEGATGDQPQH
TRBJ1-2 many TRBV12-3/TRBV12-4 ASSLVPVDGYT
TRBJ2-1 . TRBV7-4 ASSLVRVLYNEQF
TRBJ1-5 . TRBV25-1 ARADRFNQPQH
TRBJ2-7 few TRBV12-3/TRBV12-4 ASSSQGFDEQY
TRBJ2-5 . TRBV20-1 SASYHRGGGETQY
TRBJ2-5 many TRBV2 ASSPDSLGETQY